The 30 T cell receptor beta chains below were found in one sample sequenced in a study of shared clonotypes between healthy human individuals. Generated by immunoSEQ multiplex PCR, the TCRdb table keeps only in-frame clones and is missing some. The sample includes 550,000 to 850,000 clones, around two thirds of them seen just once. Specimen: memory CD4+ T cells sorted from blood. Subset of the sample: CD45RA-negative fraction. The origin of the receptors is a woman aged 25-40 years in good health.

This clone was seen a few times. The V call is TRBV5-1, the J call TRBJ1-1; 7 bases map to TRBD1. The CDR3 is made up of 15 amino acids. V shed 2 bases, J shed 3 bases, and the junction held 7 bases outside the gene matches. CDR1 and CDR2 (germline): SGHRS, YFSETQ. The chain's CDR3 is CASSFSDRTYTEAFF. CDR3 bases: TGCGCCAGCAGCTTCTCGGACAGGACCTACACTGAAGCTTTCTTT.

This clone was detected many times. The chain has TRBV14 and TRBJ2-3, with 8 bases aligning to TRBD2. Germline CDR1 is SGHDN and CDR2 is FVKESK. The CDR3 is 15 residues long. The V gene end was trimmed by 4 bases and the J gene end by 0 bases; junction bases not matched to a gene: 3. The CDR3 region is CASSLIAGSTDTQYF. The DNA for the CDR3 is TGTGCCAGCAGCCTTATAGCGGGAAGCACAGATACGCAGTATTTT.

The chain carries TRBV28 and TRBJ2-7, with TRBD2 matching over 8 bases. Germline V gene sequence: CDR1 MDHEN, CDR2 SYDVKM. This CDR3 region has 15 residues. The V segment lost 4 bases and the J segment 3 bases; nucleotides outside the gene matches: 8. CDR3 DNA sequence: TGTGCCAGCAGTTCACCTGGACTAGCTTACTACGAGCAGTACTTC. Translation gives CASSSPGLAYYEQYF.

The rearrangement links TRBV28 to TRBJ2-1, with a weak D call TRBD2 (6 bases). V lost 3 bases, J lost 7 bases, and 13 bases lay in between. This CDR3 region has 14 residues. CDR1 and CDR2 (germline): MDHEN, SYDVKM. In DNA, the CDR3 is TGTGCCAGCAGTTTGGGCGGGACGGGAAATGAGCAGTTCTTC. The encoded protein is CASSLGGTGNEQFF.

The chain joins TRBV19 to TRBJ1-4; weak D call: TRBD1 (6 bases). The germline V gene encodes CDR1 LNHDA and CDR2 SQIVND (reference sequence). The V end lost 7 bases, the J end lost 0 bases, and 12 bases lay between the germline ends. The length of the CDR3 is 15 residues. The CDR3 nucleotides are TGTGCCAGTAATTGGGGGCGAACAACTAATGAAAAACTGTTTTTT. It translates to CASNWGRTTNEKLFF.

V usage is TRBV9 and J usage is TRBJ2-2; D is possibly TRBD1 (6 bases). Germline CDR1 and CDR2: SGDLS and YYNGEE. The CDR3 is made up of 16 amino acids. V shed 0 bases and J shed 0 bases, with 9 bases lying between them. CDR3 amino acids: CASSVGGGANTGELFF. The CDR3 nucleotides read TGTGCCAGCAGCGTAGGAGGGGGAGCGAACACCGGGGAGCTGTTTTTT. The full variable domain, its missing parts supplied by reference TRBV9 and TRBJ2-2, is DSGVTQTPKHLITATGQRVTLRCSPRSGDLSVYWYQQSLDQGLQFLIQYYNGEERAKGNILERFSAQQFPDLHSELNLSSLELGDSALYFCASSVGGGANTGELFFGEGSRLTVL.

This chain connects TRBV27 to TRBJ1-3; D is perhaps TRBD1 (6 bases). The germline V gene has CDR1 MNHEY and CDR2 SMNVEV (reference sequence). The length of the CDR3 is 15 residues. Trimming removed 0 bases from V and 4 bases from J, with 10 bases in between. CDR3 bases: TGTGCCAGCAGTTTATCGGGGGGCGCAGGAAACACCATATATTTT. Protein: CASSLSGGAGNTIYF.

The chain uses TRBV2 and TRBJ1-5; perhaps TRBD1 as D (5 bases). V lost 10 bases and J 6 bases, leaving 13 bases between the germline ends. This CDR3 comprises 12 residues. Looked up from germline, CDR1 is SNHLY and CDR2 is FYNNEI. The CDR3 DNA reads TGTGCCACCCCGGCGGGGGGTCAGCCCCAGCATTTT. Protein: CATPAGGQPQHF.

This clone has a single count. A much larger clonotype is one base distant, so this may be a read error. Other nucleotide sequences in the sample specify the same CDR3. V gene TRBV7-2 combines with J gene TRBJ2-5; TRBD1 matches at 9 bases. The ends lost 5 bases at V and 2 bases at J; junction bases unmatched: 3. This CDR3 comprises 14 residues. The germline gives CDR1 SGHTA, CDR2 FQGNSA. The CDR3 DNA reads TGTGCCAGCAGCCTCGACAGGGGGCAAGAGACCCAGTACTTC. This sequence encodes CASSLDRGQETQYF.

This rearrangement joins TRBV19 to TRBJ1-1; D might be TRBD1 (6 bases). This CDR3 has 14 residues. Per the germline V gene, CDR1 is LNHDA and CDR2 is SQIVND (reference sequence). V dropped 4 bases and J dropped 1 base, with 10 bases sitting between them. CDR3 nucleotide sequence: TGTGCCAGTAGTACGGGACAACCGAACACTGAAGCTTTCTTT. It yields the protein CASSTGQPNTEAFF.

This rearrangement joins TRBV18 to TRBJ1-2; D may be TRBD1 (5 bases). V was clipped by 6 bases and J by 8 bases, with 10 bases between them. The V gene's germline CDR1 is KGHSH and CDR2 LQKENI. The CDR3 is 11 residues long. This chain's CDR3 is CASSDTHGYTF. DNA of the CDR3: TGTGCCAGCTCGGACACGCACGGCTACACCTTC. Filled out from reference TRBV18 and TRBJ1-2, the complete variable domain reads NAGVMQNPRHLVRRRGQEARLRCSPMKGHSHVYWYRQLPEEGLKFMVYLQKENIIDESGMPKERFSAEFPKEGPSILRIQQVVRGDSAAYFCASSDTHGYTFGSGTRLTVV.

This chain uses TRBV11-1 with TRBJ2-5, with D possibly matching TRBD1 (6 bases). Trimming removed 3 bases from V and 9 bases from J, with 23 bases in between. Germline-derived CDR1 and CDR2 are SGHAT and FQDESV (reference sequence). The CDR3 covers 16 residues. The chain's CDR3 is CASSFQPTGMGQAQYF. The CDR3 DNA is TGTGCCAGCAGCTTCCAGCCCACAGGGATGGGGCAGGCCCAGTACTTC.

This sequence joins TRBV6-5 and TRBJ2-7, with TRBD2 identical over 9 bases. The junction had 4 bases not matched to a gene; V was cut back by 5 bases and J by 2 bases. The germline V gene has CDR1 MNHEY and CDR2 SVGAGI. The CDR3 extends over 14 amino acids. CDR3 sequence: CASSNSGSPYEQYF. For the CDR3, the DNA is TGTGCCAGCAGTAATAGCGGGAGCCCCTACGAGCAGTACTTC.

This clone appeared a single time. The chain combines TRBV10-2 with TRBJ1-1; 7 bases are a match to TRBD1. The CDR3 totals 13 residues. V was clipped by 4 bases and J by 4 bases; unmatched bases: 3. Germline values: CDR1 WSHSY, CDR2 SAAADI. The DNA for the CDR3 is TGCGCCAGCAGTGGACAGGGTGTCACTGAAGCTTTCTTT. Its translation: CASSGQGVTEAFF.

The V gene is TRBV18, the J gene TRBJ1-3; unclear D gene. Germline V gives CDR1 KGHSH, CDR2 LQKENI. CDR3 length equals 15 residues. The V gene lost 3 bases and the J gene lost 3 bases, with 12 bases spanning the gap. This CDR3 is CASSPMRHGGNTIYF. Here the CDR3 DNA reads TGTGCCAGCTCACCCATGCGACACGGTGGAAACACCATATATTTT.

As concerns this clone: The sample carries other DNA sequences with the same CDR3. The chain uses TRBV5-1 and TRBJ2-1, with TRBD1 as a possible D gene (7 bases). Trimming left V 4 bases short and J 3 bases short, with 14 bases between. CDR3 length equals 15 residues. Germline V gene data show CDR1 as SGHRS and CDR2 as YFSETQ. Here the CDR3 DNA reads TGCGCCAGCAGCCCGGGGGACAGAGACTACAATGAGCAGTTCTTC. Translated, it gives CASSPGDRDYNEQFF.

V gene TRBV19 combines with J gene TRBJ2-7; 10 bases line up with TRBD2. Germline values: CDR1 LNHDA, CDR2 SQIVND (reference sequence). V lost 4 bases to trimming and J lost 3 bases; unmatched junction nucleotides: 6. This CDR3 has 15 amino acids. CDR3 loop: CASSNPSGSNYEQYF. The CDR3 nucleotides read TGTGCCAGTAGTAACCCTAGCGGGAGCAACTACGAGCAGTACTTC.

Only one count was recorded for this clone. The chain couples TRBV6-4 to TRBJ1-5; 9 bases line up with TRBD1. This CDR3 contains 15 residues. Germline loops: CDR1 MRHNA, CDR2 SNTAGT. Trimming cost V 3 bases and J 6 bases; bases outside gene matches: 6. This CDR3 is CASSEARQGGQPQHF. DNA of the CDR3: TGTGCCAGCAGTGAAGCCCGACAGGGGGGTCAGCCCCAGCATTTT.

This clone was seen a single time. The rearrangement links TRBV30 to TRBJ2-7; D may be TRBD1 or TRBD2 (5 bases each). The CDR3 totals 14 residues. The germline V and J ends were trimmed by 3 bases and 6 bases, with 18 bases remaining between them. Germline CDR1 is GTSNPN and CDR2 is SVGIG (reference sequence). In nucleotides, the CDR3 is TGTGCCTGGAGCAGGGACCCCCGGGCTGGCGAGCAGTACTTC. It yields the protein CAWSRDPRAGEQYF.

This chain uses TRBV2 with TRBJ1-6; the D is unclear. V was trimmed by 4 bases and J by 6 bases, leaving 16 bases between them. There are 16 residues in the CDR3. Germline-derived CDR1 and CDR2 are SNHLY and FYNNEI. DNA for the CDR3: TGTGCCAGCAGTGGTCCGGGGAGATGGGGTAATTCACCCCTCCACTTT. Protein product: CASSGPGRWGNSPLHF.

This clone has a count of ten or more. The chain employs TRBV10-2 and TRBJ2-3; perhaps TRBD1 as D (6 bases). CDR3 length: 14 residues. The ends were cut back, 5 bases at V and 3 bases at J, with 12 bases in the middle. The germline V gene encodes CDR1 WSHSY and CDR2 SAAADI. CDR3 residues: CASSTGWGTDTQYF. CDR3 sequence (DNA): TGCGCCAGCAGTACAGGGTGGGGGACAGATACGCAGTATTTT.

A single count supports this clone. The chain links TRBV11-2 to TRBJ2-3, with 14 bases fitting TRBD2. From germline, CDR1 is SGHAT and CDR2 FQNNGV. V was pared by 5 bases and J by 6 bases, with 10 bases of the junction left unmatched. The CDR3 contains 17 residues. The CDR3 reads CASSPDPGLAGEDTQYF. The CDR3 nucleotides are TGTGCCAGCAGCCCCGATCCGGGACTAGCGGGAGAGGATACGCAGTATTTT.

This clone has just a few counts. This rearrangement joins TRBV7-2 to TRBJ2-7, with D possibly being TRBD2 (6 bases). This CDR3 is 11 amino acids long. Looked up from germline, CDR1 is SGHTA and CDR2 is FQGNSA. V was pared by 2 bases and J by 10 bases, with 9 bases between. The CDR3 DNA is TGTGCCAGCAGCTTAAGGAGGGACCAGTACTTC. As protein: CASSLRRDQYF.

This chain joins TRBV7-9 and TRBJ2-1; 7 positions agree with TRBD1. J was trimmed by 0 bases and V by 8 bases; bases with no gene match: 10. The germline CDR1 and CDR2 sequences are SEHNR and FQNEAQ (reference sequence). This CDR3 is 16 amino acids long. The CDR3 DNA reads as TGTGCCAGCCGCTCGGGCTGGGACAGCTCCTACAATGAGCAGTTCTTC. Encoded protein: CASRSGWDSSYNEQFF.

This clone was recorded a few times. The rearrangement uses TRBV9 and TRBJ2-3, with 7 bases aligning to TRBD2. The junction had 4 bases not matched to a gene; V was cut back by 0 bases and J by 3 bases. The CDR3 is 15 amino acids. The germline gives CDR1 SGDLS, CDR2 YYNGEE. The CDR3 loop reads CASSVGGLDTDTQYF. The CDR3 coding sequence is TGTGCCAGCAGCGTAGGCGGACTAGATACAGATACGCAGTATTTT.

This chain joins TRBV7-2 and TRBJ2-1; tentative D call: TRBD2 (6 bases). The V end lost 7 bases, the J end lost 8 bases, and 27 bases lay between the germline ends. Germline CDR1 is SGHTA and CDR2 is FQGNSA. The CDR3 length is 17 residues. CDR3 residues: CASKPSTHTGEGYEQFF. In DNA form, the CDR3 reads TGTGCCAGCAAACCCTCGACCCATACGGGAGAGGGCTATGAGCAGTTCTTC.

This clone appeared a few times. This sample also contains other DNA sequences that code for the same CDR3. CDR3 in amino acids: CASSNPGQGNTEAFF. The CDR3 nucleotides are TGTGCCAGCAGTAATCCGGGACAGGGGAACACTGAAGCTTTCTTT. The chain links TRBV27 to TRBJ1-1, with 9 bases that match TRBD1. J was trimmed by 1 base and V by 5 bases; bases with no gene match: 5. Germline-derived CDR1 and CDR2 are MNHEY and SMNVEV (reference sequence). The CDR3 spans 15 residues.

CDR3 DNA sequence: TGTGCCAGCAGTTTAACTAGCAATCAGCCCCAGCATTTT. This sequence encodes CASSLTSNQPQHF. This rearrangement joins TRBV27 to TRBJ1-5, with D uncertain. V shed 2 bases and J shed 0 bases, with 2 bases lying between them. The CDR3 length is 13 residues. Germline V gene lookup returns CDR1 MNHEY and CDR2 SMNVEV (reference sequence).

The chain couples TRBV6-5 to TRBJ1-5; D remains ambiguous. The CDR3 has 13 residues. Trimming removed 2 bases from V and 6 bases from J, with 8 bases in between. Germline CDR1 MNHEY, CDR2 SVGAGI. The CDR3: CASSYRAAQPQHF. CDR3 sequence (DNA): TGTGCCAGCAGTTACAGGGCTGCTCAGCCCCAGCATTTT.

The genes are TRBV15 and TRBJ1-4; D not certain. The V and J ends lost 0 bases and 0 bases respectively, with 11 bases between them. This CDR3 contains 17 residues. CDR1 LNHNV and CDR2 YYDKDF come from the germline V gene (reference sequence). In DNA form, the CDR3 reads TGTGCCACCAGCAGAGACTTGGGGTCCGCAACTAATGAAAAACTGTTTTTT. It encodes CATSRDLGSATNEKLFF.